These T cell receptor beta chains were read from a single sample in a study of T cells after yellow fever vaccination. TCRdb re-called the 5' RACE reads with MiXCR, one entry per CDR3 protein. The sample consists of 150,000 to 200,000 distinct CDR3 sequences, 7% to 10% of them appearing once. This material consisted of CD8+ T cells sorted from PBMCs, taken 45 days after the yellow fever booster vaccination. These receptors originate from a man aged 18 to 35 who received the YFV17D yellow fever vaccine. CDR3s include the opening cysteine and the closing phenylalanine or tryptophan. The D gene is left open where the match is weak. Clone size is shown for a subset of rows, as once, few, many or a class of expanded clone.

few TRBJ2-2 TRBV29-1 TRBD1 CSGTGLTTGELFF TGCAGCGGGACAGGGTTGACCACCGGGGAGCTGTTTTTT
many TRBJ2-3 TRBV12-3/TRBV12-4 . CASSWGHRATDTQYF TGTGCCAGCAGTTGGGGTCACAGAGCCACAGATACGCAGTATTTT
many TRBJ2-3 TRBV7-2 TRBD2 CASSLASGDTDTQYF TGTGCCAGCAGCTTGGCTAGCGGGGACACAGATACGCAGTATTTT
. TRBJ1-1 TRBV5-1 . CASSSLPRNIMNTEAFF TGCGCCAGCAGCTCCCTTCCCCGGAATATCATGAACACTGAAGCTTTCTTT
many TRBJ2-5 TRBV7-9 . CASQGARRWETQYF TGTGCCAGCCAAGGGGCCCGCCGGTGGGAGACCCAGTACTTC
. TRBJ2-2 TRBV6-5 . CASNIGQNTGELFF TGTGCCAGCAATATCGGACAGAACACCGGGGAGCTGTTTTTT
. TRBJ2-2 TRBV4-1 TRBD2 CASSQKALPSGANTGELFF TGCGCCAGCAGCCAGAAGGCCCTGCCTAGCGGGGCGAACACCGGGGAGCTGTTTTTT
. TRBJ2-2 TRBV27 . CASSSPLGELFF TGTGCCAGCAGTTCTCCGCTCGGGGAGCTGTTTTTT
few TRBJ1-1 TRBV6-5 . CASSPRGWSTEAFF TGTGCCAGCAGTCCCAGGGGTTGGAGCACTGAAGCTTTCTTT
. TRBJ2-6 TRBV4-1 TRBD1 CASSQRPGQGLVSGANVLTF TGCGCCAGCAGCCAAAGACCGGGACAGGGGTTAGTCTCTGGGGCCAACGTCCTGACTTTC
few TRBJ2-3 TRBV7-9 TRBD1 CASSPTSYRGPADTQYF TGTGCCAGCAGCCCAACCTCTTACAGGGGGCCCGCAGATACGCAGTATTTT
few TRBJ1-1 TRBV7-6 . CASSVAGRNEAFF TGTGCCAGCAGCGTGGCAGGGAGGAATGAAGCTTTCTTT
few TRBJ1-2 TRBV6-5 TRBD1 CASSAQGFYGYTF TGTGCCAGCAGCGCACAGGGGTTTTATGGCTACACCTTC
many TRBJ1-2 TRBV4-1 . CASSSPGGPTGDLWYGYTF TGCGCCAGCAGCTCTCCGGGGGGGCCGACTGGGGATTTGTGGTATGGCTACACCTTC
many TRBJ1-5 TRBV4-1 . CASSHPNQPQHF TGCGCCAGCAGCCACCCGAATCAGCCCCAGCATTTT
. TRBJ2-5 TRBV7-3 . CASSPDAEETQYF TGTGCCAGCAGCCCCGACGCGGAAGAGACCCAGTACTTC
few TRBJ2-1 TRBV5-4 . CASSSPDGLVEQFF TGTGCCAGCAGCTCGCCGGACGGCCTTGTTGAGCAGTTCTTC
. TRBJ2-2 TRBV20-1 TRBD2 CSADAPGLASGELFF TGCAGTGCCGATGCTCCGGGACTAGCGTCCGGGGAGCTGTTTTTT
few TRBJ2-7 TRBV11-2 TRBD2 CASSLVAGGLDEQYF TGTGCCAGCAGCTTAGTGGCGGGGGGGCTCGACGAGCAGTACTTC
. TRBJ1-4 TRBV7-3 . CASSLDSNEKLFF TGTGCCAGCAGCTTAGATTCTAATGAAAAACTGTTTTTT
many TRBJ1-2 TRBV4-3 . CASSEKMGGYYGYTF TGCGCCAGCAGCGAAAAGATGGGGGGCTACTATGGCTACACCTTC
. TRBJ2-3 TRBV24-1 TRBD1 CATSGQGPGHTQYF TGTGCCACCAGCGGACAGGGGCCAGGGCATACGCAGTATTTT
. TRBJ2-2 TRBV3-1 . CASSQVTLWRNTGELFF TGTGCCAGCAGCCAAGTTACACTGTGGAGGAACACCGGGGAGCTGTTTTTT
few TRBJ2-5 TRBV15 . CATSRAGRGHWETQYF TGTGCCACCAGCAGAGCCGGGAGGGGGCATTGGGAGACCCAGTACTTC
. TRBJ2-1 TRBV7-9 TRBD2 CASSFELAGVNEQFF TGTGCCAGCAGCTTCGAACTAGCGGGGGTCAATGAGCAGTTCTTC
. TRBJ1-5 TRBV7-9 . CASSSTDSTNQPQHF TGTGCCAGCAGCTCCACGGACAGTACCAATCAGCCCCAGCATTTT
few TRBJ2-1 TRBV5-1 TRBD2 CASSPWRGVGNEQFF TGCGCCAGCTCACCCTGGCGGGGGGTGGGGAATGAGCAGTTCTTC
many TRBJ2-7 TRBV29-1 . CSVGTGIYEQYF TGCAGCGTTGGTACAGGGATTTACGAGCAGTACTTC
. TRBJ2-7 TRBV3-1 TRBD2 CASSRASGGYEQYF TGTGCCAGCAGCCGGGCTAGCGGGGGATACGAGCAGTACTTC
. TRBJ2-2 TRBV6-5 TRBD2 CASSYSGPGEGTGELFF TGTGCCAGCAGTTACTCGGGGCCGGGGGAGGGCACCGGGGAGCTGTTTTTT
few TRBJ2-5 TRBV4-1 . CASSQVMGSQETQYF TGCGCCAGCAGCCAAGTGATGGGAAGCCAAGAGACCCAGTACTTC
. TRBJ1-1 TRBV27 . CASSFRQDSAEAFF TGTGCCAGCAGTTTCAGGCAGGACAGCGCTGAAGCTTTCTTT
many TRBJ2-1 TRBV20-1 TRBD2 CSADTTGTSGVQFF TGCAGTGCTGACACCACCGGGACTAGCGGGGTACAGTTCTTC